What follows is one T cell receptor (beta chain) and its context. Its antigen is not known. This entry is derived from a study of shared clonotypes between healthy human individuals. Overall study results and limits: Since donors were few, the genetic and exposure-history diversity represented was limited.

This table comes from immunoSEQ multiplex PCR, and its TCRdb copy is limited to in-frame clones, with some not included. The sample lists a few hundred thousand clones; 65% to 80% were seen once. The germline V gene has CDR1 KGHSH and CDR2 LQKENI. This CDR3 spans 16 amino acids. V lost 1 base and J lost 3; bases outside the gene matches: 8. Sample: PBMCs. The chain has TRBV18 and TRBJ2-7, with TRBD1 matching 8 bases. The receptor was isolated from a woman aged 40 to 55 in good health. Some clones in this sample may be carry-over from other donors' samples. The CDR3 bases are TGTGCCAGCTCACCACTCGCCGGGACAGGTAACTACGAGCAGTACTTC. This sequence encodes CASSPLAGTGNYEQYF. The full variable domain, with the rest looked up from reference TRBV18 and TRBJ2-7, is NAGVMQNPRHLVRRRGQEARLRCSPMKGHSHVYWYRQLPEEGLKFMVYLQKENIIDESGMPKERFSAEFPKEGPSILRIQQVVRGDSAAYFCASSPLAGTGNYEQYFGPGTRLTVT.